A selection of T cell receptor beta chains follows, all from one sample in a study of radiation and T cells in renal cell carcinoma. TCRdb's table, derived via immunoSEQ multiplex PCR, lists solely in-frame clones and lacks some. Of around 22,000 clones in the sample, 58% were seen once. Sample: tumor tissue, taken from a patient whose treatment was nephrectomy without radiotherapy. The receptors originated from a man aged 35 to 55 with renal cell carcinoma. Each CDR3 is given with its conserved first and last residue. A D gene is named only where the DNA matches it firmly. Clone size is not always given. Where it is, it says once, few, many or a class for expanded clones.

J gene: TRBJ1-1
D gene: .
clone size: many
V gene: TRBV4-3
CDR3 DNA: TGCGCCAGCAGCCAAGGAGGGACGAACACTGAAGCTTTCTTT
CDR3 protein: CASSQGGTNTEAFF

J gene: TRBJ2-5
D gene: .
clone size: .
V gene: TRBV7-2
CDR3 DNA: TGTGCCAGCAGTCCCCTTATGAGGATAAGTCCCCAGTACTTC
CDR3 protein: CASSPLMRISPQYF

J gene: TRBJ2-1
D gene: .
clone size: few
V gene: TRBV27
CDR3 DNA: TGTGCCACATCAGTGACGAGCTCCTACAATGAGCAGTTCTTC
CDR3 protein: CATSVTSSYNEQFF

J gene: TRBJ1-1
D gene: .
clone size: few
V gene: TRBV28
CDR3 DNA: TGTGCCAGCAGTCCTAGAAACTATCTGAACACTGAAGCTTTCTTT
CDR3 protein: CASSPRNYLNTEAFF

J gene: TRBJ1-5
D gene: .
clone size: .
V gene: TRBV5-5
CDR3 DNA: TGTGCCAGCAGCTGGACAGTTTCCAGCAATCAGCCCCAGCATTTT
CDR3 protein: CASSWTVSSNQPQHF

J gene: TRBJ1-4
D gene: .
clone size: .
V gene: TRBV5-1
CDR3 DNA: TGCGCCAGCAGCTTGGGACCCTCTGATGAAAAACTGTTTTTT
CDR3 protein: CASSLGPSDEKLFF

J gene: TRBJ2-1
D gene: TRBD2
clone size: .
V gene: TRBV7-3
CDR3 DNA: TGTGCCAGCAGCTTAATGTTTACTAGCGGGACCGATGAGCAGTTCTTC
CDR3 protein: CASSLMFTSGTDEQFF

J gene: TRBJ2-1
D gene: .
clone size: .
V gene: TRBV9
CDR3 DNA: TGTGCCAGCAGCCCGCGGGGACTCGAGGGTAATGAGCAGTTCTTC
CDR3 protein: CASSPRGLEGNEQFF

J gene: TRBJ1-4
D gene: .
clone size: .
V gene: TRBV19
CDR3 DNA: TGTGCCAGTAGTCGAGAAAAACTGTTTTTT
CDR3 protein: CASSREKLFF

J gene: TRBJ1-3
D gene: .
clone size: .
V gene: TRBV28
CDR3 DNA: TGTGCCAGCAGTTTATTGGCAGGGGCCACTGGAAACACCATATATTTT
CDR3 protein: CASSLLAGATGNTIYF